The T cell receptor beta chain under discussion was sequenced for a study of blood T cell repertoires in COVID-19. Whole-study context: Specimens from acute and convalescent COVID-19 originated in the United States, Italy and Spain. T cells, B-cell-depleted T cells, or PBMCs supplied cDNA or gDNA.

The CDR3 spans 13 residues. The V gene's germline CDR1 is SGHTA and CDR2 FQGTGA. The ends were cut back, 0 bases at V and 5 bases at J, with 5 bases in the middle. Authors' processing steps: Nucleated cell number was recorded as an estimate derived from reference gene primer amplification. Profiling relied on immunoSEQ multiplex PCR, and the TCRdb table lists in-frame clones only, not all of them. The V and J calls and clone size are taken from that table; D and trimming were inferred from the DNA. Among 250,000 to 300,000 clones listed, approximately 80% were seen once. The source is a man aged 60-69 years with acute or convalescent COVID-19. This chain connects TRBV7-3 to TRBJ1-5, with D tentatively TRBD1 (5 bases). Specimen: peripheral blood. The CDR3 region is CASSLTRDQPQHF. The CDR3, as DNA: TGTGCCAGCAGCTTAACCAGGGATCAGCCCCAGCATTTT.